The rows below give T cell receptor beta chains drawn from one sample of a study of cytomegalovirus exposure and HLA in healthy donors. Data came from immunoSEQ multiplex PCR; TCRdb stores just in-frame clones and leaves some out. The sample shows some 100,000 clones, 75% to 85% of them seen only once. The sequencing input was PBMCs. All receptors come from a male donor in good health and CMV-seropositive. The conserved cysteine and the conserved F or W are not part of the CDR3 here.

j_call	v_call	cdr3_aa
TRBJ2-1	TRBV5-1	ASSLNTGTSGGNEQF
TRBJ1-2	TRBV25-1	ASSSTWEFGYT
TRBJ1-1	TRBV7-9	ASSLATRMNTEAF
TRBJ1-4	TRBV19	ASSVRTGVNEKLF
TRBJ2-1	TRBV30	AWSLPGNEQF
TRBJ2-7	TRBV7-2	ASSLGDSYEQY
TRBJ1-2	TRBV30	AWSPGFRGGYT
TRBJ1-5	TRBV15	ATSSGSNQPQH
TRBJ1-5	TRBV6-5	ASSRLGASQPQH
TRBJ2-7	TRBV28	ASSLFLYEQY
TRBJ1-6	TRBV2	ASSAEGQHLSPLH
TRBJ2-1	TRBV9	ASSQGGPTYNEQF